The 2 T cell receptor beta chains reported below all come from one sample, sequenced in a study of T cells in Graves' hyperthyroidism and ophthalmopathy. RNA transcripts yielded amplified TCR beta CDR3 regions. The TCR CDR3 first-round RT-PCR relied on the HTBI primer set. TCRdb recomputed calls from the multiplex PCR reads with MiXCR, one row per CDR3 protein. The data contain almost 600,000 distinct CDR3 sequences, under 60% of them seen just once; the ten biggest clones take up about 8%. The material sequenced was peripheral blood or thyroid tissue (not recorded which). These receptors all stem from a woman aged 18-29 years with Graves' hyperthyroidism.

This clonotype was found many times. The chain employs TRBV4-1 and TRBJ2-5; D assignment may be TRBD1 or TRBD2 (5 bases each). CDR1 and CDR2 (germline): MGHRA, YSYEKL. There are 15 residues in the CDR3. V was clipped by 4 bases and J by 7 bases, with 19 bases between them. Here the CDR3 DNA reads TGCGCCAGCAGCCCCTCGACTGGCTCGGGACGGACCCAGTACTTC. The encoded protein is CASSPSTGSGRTQYF.

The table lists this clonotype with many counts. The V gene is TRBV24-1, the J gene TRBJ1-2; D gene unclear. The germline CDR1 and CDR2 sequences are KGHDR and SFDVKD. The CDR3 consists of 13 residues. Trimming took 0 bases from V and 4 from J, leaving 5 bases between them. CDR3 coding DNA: TGTGCCACCAGTGATTTGCTCGGCTATGGCTACACCTTC. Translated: CATSDLLGYGYTF.